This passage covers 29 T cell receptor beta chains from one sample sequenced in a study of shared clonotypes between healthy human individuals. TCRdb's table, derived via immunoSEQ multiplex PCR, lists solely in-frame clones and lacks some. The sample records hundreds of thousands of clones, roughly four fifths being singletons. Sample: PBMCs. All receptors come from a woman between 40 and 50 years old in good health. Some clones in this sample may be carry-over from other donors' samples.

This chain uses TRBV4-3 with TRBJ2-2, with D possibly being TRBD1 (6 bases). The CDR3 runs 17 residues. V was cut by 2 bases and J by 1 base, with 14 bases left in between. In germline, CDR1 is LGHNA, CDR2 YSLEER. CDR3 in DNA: TGCGCCAGCAGCCAATACGGACAGAACCTGAACACCGGGGAGCTGTTTTTT. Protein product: CASSQYGQNLNTGELFF.

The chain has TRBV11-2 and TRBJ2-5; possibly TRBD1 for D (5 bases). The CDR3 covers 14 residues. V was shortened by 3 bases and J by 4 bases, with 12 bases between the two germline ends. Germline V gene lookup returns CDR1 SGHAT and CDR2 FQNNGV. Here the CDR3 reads CASSLLGVPETQYF. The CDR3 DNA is TGTGCCAGCAGCTTGCTAGGGGTACCAGAGACCCAGTACTTC. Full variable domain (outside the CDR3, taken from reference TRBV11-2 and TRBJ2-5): EAGVAQSPRYKIIEKRQSVAFWCNPISGHATLYWYQQILGQGPKLLIQFQNNGVVDDSQLPKDRFSAERLKGVDSTLKIQPAKLEDSAVYLCASSLLGVPETQYFGPGTRLLVL.

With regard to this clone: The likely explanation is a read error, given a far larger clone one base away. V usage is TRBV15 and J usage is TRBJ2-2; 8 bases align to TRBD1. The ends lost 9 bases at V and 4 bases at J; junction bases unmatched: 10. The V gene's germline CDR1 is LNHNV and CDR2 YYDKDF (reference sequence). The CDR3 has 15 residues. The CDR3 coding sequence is TGTGCCACGGAGACAGGGGCCTCGAGCACCGGGGAGCTGTTTTTT. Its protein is CATETGASSTGELFF.

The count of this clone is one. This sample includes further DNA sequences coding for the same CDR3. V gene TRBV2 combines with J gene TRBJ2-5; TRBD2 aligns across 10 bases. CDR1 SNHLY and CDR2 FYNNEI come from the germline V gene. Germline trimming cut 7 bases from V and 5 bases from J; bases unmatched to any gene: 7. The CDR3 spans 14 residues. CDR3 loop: CASKLAGVGETQYF. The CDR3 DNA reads TGTGCCAGCAAGCTAGCGGGAGTAGGGGAGACCCAGTACTTC.

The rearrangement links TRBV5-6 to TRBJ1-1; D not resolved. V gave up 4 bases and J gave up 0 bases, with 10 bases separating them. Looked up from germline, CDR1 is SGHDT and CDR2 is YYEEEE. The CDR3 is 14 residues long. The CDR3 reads CASSPQRVNTEAFF. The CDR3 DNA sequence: TGTGCCAGCAGCCCCCAGCGTGTGAACACTGAAGCTTTCTTT.

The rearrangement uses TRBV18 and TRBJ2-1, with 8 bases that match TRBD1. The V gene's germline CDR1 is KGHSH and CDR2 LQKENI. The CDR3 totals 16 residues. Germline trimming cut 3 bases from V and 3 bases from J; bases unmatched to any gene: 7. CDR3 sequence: CASSPAGQDFYNEQFF. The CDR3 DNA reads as TGTGCCAGCTCACCCGCGGGACAGGACTTCTACAATGAGCAGTTCTTC.

The CDR3 reads CAWKGLLSVHEQFF. The CDR3 bases are TGTGCCTGGAAGGGACTTCTATCTGTCCATGAGCAGTTCTTC. The J gene is TRBJ2-1, the V gene TRBV30, with D possibly being TRBD2 (6 bases). CDR1 and CDR2 from the germline V gene are GTSNPN and SVGIG (reference sequence). V was trimmed by 4 bases and J by 8 bases, leaving 18 bases between them. The CDR3 totals 14 residues.

The CDR3 reads CASSLQAGTGHNTEAFF. CDR3 coding DNA: TGTGCCAGCAGCCTTCAAGCCGGGACAGGACATAACACTGAAGCTTTCTTT. The chain recombines TRBV7-2 with TRBJ1-1; 8 positions agree with TRBD1. Per the germline V gene, CDR1 is SGHTA and CDR2 is FQGNSA. The V and J ends lost 5 bases and 2 bases, in that order; junction bases with no gene match: 13. The CDR3 has 17 amino acids.

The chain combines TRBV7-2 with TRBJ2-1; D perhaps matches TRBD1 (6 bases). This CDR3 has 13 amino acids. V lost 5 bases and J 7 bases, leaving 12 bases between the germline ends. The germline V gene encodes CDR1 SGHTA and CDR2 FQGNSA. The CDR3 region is CASSLNRVNEQFF. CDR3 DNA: TGTGCCAGCAGCCTCAACAGGGTAAATGAGCAGTTCTTC.

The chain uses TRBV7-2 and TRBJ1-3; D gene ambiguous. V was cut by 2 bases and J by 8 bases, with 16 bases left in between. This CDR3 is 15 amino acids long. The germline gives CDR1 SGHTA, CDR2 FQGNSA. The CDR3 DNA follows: TGTGCCAGCAGCTTACAGGCGGGCAATACAGACACCATATATTTT. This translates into CASSLQAGNTDTIYF.

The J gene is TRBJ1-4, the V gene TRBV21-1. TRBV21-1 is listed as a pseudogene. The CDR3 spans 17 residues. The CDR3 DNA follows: TGTGCCAGCAGCAAAAGGCCACCGGAGACAACTAATGAAAAACTGTTTTTT. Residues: CASSKRPPETTNEKLFF.

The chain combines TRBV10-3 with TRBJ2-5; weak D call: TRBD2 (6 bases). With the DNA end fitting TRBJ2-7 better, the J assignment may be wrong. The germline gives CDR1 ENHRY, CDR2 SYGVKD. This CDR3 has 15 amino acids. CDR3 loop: CAISPWRDTPYEQYF. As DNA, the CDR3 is TGTGCCATCAGCCCCTGGCGGGATACACCCTACGAGCAGTACTTC.

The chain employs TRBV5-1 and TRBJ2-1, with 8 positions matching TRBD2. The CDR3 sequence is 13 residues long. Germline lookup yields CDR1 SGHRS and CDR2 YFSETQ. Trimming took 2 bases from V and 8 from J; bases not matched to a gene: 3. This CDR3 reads CASSFVLADEQFF. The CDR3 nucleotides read TGCGCCAGCAGCTTCGTACTAGCGGATGAGCAGTTCTTC.

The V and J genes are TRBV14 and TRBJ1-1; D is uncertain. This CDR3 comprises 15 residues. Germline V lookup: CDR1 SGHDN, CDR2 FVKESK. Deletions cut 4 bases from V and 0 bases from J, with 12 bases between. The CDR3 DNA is TGTGCCAGCAGCCCCCTCCTTGCGATGAACACTGAAGCTTTCTTT. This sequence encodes CASSPLLAMNTEAFF.

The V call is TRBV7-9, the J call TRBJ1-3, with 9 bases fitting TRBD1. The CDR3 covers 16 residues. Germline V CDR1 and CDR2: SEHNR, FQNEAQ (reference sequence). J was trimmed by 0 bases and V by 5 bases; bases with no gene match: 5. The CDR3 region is CASSPPTGGSGNTIYF. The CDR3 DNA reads TGTGCCAGCAGCCCACCGACAGGGGGCTCTGGAAACACCATATATTTT.

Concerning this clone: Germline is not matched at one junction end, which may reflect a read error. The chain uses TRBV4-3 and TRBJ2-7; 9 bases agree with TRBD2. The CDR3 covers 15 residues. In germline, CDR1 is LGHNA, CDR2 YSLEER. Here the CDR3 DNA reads TGCGCCAGCGGCCAAGTCGCGGGAGGGCCCTACGAGCAGTACTTC. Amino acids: CASGQVAGGPYEQYF.

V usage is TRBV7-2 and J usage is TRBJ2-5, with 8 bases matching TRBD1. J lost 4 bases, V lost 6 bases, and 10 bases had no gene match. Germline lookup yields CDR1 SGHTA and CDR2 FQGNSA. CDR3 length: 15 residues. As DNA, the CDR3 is TGTGCCAGCAGTTCCCGGACAGGGCGGGGAGAGACCCAGTACTTC. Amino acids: CASSSRTGRGETQYF.

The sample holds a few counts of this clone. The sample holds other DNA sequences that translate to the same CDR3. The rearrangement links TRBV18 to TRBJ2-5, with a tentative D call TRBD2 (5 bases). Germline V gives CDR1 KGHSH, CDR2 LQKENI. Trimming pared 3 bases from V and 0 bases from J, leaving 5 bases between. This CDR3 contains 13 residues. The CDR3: CASSPRDQETQYF. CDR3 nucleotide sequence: TGTGCCAGCTCACCGAGGGACCAAGAGACCCAGTACTTC.

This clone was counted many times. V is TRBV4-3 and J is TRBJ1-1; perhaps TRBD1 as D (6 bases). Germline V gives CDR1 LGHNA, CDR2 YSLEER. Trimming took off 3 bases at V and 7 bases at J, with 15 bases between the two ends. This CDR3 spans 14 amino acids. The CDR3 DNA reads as TGCGCCAGCAGCCAGAGGGGGGTTGGGGGTGAAGCTTTCTTT. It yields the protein CASSQRGVGGEAFF.

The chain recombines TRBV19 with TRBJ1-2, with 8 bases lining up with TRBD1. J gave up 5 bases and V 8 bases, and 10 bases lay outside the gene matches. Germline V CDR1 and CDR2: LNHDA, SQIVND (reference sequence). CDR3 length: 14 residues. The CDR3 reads CASSKTGEEYGYTF. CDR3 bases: TGTGCCAGTTCCAAGACAGGGGAGGAATATGGCTACACCTTC.

The chain's CDR3 is CASSQTTVYATQYF. CDR3 coding DNA: TGTGCCAGCAGCCAAACTACAGTTTACGCGACCCAGTACTTC. The chain carries TRBV5-6 and TRBJ2-5, with D unclear. Germline CDR1 SGHDT, CDR2 YYEEEE. The CDR3 contains 14 residues. The V and J ends lost 4 bases and 7 bases respectively, with 17 bases between them.

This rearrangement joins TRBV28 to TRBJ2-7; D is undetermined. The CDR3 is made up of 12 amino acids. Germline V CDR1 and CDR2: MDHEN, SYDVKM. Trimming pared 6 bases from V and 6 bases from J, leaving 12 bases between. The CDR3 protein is CASSQTKLEQYF. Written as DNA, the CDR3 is TGTGCCAGCAGCCAGACGAAGCTCGAGCAGTACTTC.

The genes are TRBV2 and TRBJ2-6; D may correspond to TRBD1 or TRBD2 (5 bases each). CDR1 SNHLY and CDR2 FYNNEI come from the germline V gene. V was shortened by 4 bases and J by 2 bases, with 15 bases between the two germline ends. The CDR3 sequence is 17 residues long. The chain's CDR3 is CASSAIGTSTGANVLTF. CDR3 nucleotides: TGTGCCAGCAGTGCAATAGGGACCTCGACTGGGGCCAACGTCCTGACTTTC.

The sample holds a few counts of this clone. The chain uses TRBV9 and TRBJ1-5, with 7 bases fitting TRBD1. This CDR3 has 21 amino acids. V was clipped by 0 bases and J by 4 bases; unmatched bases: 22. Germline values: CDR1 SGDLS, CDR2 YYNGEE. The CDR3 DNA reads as TGTGCCAGCAGCGTAGCTACTTCTTTCGAGACAGGGACTAGGGAAAATCAGCCCCAGCATTTT. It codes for CASSVATSFETGTRENQPQHF. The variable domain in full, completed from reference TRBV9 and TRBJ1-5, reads DSGVTQTPKHLITATGQRVTLRCSPRSGDLSVYWYQQSLDQGLQFLIQYYNGEERAKGNILERFSAQQFPDLHSELNLSSLELGDSALYFCASSVATSFETGTRENQPQHFGDGTRLSIL.

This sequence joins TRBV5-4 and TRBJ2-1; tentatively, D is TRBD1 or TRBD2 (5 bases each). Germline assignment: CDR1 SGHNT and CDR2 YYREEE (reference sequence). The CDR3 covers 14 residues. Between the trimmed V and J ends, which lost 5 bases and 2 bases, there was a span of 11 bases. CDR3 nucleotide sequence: TGTGCCAGCAGAGGGACGAACACCTACAATGAGCAGTTCTTC. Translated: CASRGTNTYNEQFF.

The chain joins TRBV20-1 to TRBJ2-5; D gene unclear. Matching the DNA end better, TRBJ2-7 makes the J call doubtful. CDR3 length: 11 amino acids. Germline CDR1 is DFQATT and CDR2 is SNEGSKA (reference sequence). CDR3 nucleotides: TGCAGTGCTAGCGGCCGCTACGAGCAGTACTTC. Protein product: CSASGRYEQYF.

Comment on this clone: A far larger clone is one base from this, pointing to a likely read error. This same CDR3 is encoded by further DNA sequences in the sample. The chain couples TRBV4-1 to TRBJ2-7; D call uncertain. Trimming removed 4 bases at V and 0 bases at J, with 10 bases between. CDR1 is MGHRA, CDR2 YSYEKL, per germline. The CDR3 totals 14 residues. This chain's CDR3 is CASSPTRTSYEQYF. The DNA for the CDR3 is TGCGCCAGCAGCCCGACACGAACCTCCTACGAGCAGTACTTC.

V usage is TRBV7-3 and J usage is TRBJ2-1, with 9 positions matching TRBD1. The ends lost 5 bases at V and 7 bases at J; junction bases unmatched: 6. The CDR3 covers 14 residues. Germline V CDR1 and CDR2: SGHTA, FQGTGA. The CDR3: CASSPGQGVNEQFF. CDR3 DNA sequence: TGTGCCAGCAGCCCGGGACAGGGTGTAAATGAGCAGTTCTTC.

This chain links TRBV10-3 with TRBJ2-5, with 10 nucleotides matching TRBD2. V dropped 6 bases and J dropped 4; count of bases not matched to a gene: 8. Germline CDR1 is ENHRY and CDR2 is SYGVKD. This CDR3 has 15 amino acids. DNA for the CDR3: TGTGCCATCAGCTCCAAGCGGGAGGGAGGAGAGACCCAGTACTTC. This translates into CAISSKREGGETQYF.